This TCR beta chain was captured by sequencing in a study of OX40 agonist ivuxolimab in advanced cancers. Overall study: Three patients, one with hepatocellular carcinoma and two with cutaneous melanoma, achieved partial responses. Broader study findings: No antigen was identified for the clonally expanded peripheral T cells. Average numbers of expanded clones were greater in CD8+ T cells than in CD4+. Clonal expansion in partial responders at 0.1-3.0 mg/kg ranked among the lowest.

Sequencing was performed with immunoSEQ multiplex PCR; in TCRdb, only in-frame clones are kept and a portion is missing. The sample consists of approximately 84,000 clones, about 88% of them appearing once. V lost 1 base to trimming and J lost 6 bases, with 7 bases between them. In germline, CDR1 is MNHNS, CDR2 SASEGT. There are 12 residues in the CDR3. A remark on this clone: The antigen remains undetermined.

The genes are TRBV6-1 and TRBJ2-7, with D maybe TRBD2 (5 bases). The sequencing used CD4+ or CD8+ T cells sorted from blood, collected in a trial of the OX40 agonist ivuxolimab. The receptor's source is an adult with an advanced solid tumor such as melanoma, head and neck, liver or kidney cancer. This chain's CDR3 is CASSEVRGEQYF. The CDR3 DNA sequence: TGTGCCAGCAGTGAAGTACGGGGCGAGCAGTACTTC.